The T cell receptor (beta chain) under discussion was sequenced for a study of T-cell reconstitution after alpha-beta-depleted transplantation in children listed by TCRdb under 2016. For the wider study: The study quantitatively tracked T-cell immune reconstitution after TCRalphabeta/CD19-depleted allogeneic hematopoietic cell transplantation in children using TCR repertoire profiling.

The intended sense of this specimen's treatment or condition label: allogeneic hematopoietic cell transplantation with graft depleted of TCRalphabeta T cells and CD19 B cells. The children who served as transplant recipients had been given grafts of TCRalphabeta/CD19-depleted allogeneic hematopoietic cells. Library preparation was by PCR. Sequencer: Illumina HiSeq 2500. TCR library preparation used molecular barcoding, with unique molecular identifiers applied to normalize quantification of the TCRbeta repertoire. TCRdb redid the processing of the public reads, applying fastp at Q25 and MiXCR, and retained in-frame beta chains. Rows are combined by CDR3 protein, so each entry shows the most common genes and DNA. Across this sample there are 250,000 to 400,000 distinct CDR3 sequences, with around 25% seen only once. Of the sample, around 9.9% falls within the top ten clones. As to this clonotype: Its specific antigen is unknown. No qualities accompany the bases; no much larger clone lies one base away.

General findings and caveats noted by the study authors: The apparently early recovery of alphabetaT-cell counts about two months after transplant reportedly depended on only several hundred rapidly expanded clones that came from non-depleted graft cells. The high TCRbeta diversity at day 60 in some patients was ascribed to recipient T cells and intrathymic progenitors that had survived conditioning. Over the following months the frequencies of hyperexpanded clones went down, and after one year T-cell counts and TCRbeta diversity were mostly credited to newly produced T cells.

Trimming takes 8 bases from V and 2 bases from J, and the germline ends sit 10 bases apart. The germline V gene sets CDR1 to SGHVS and CDR2 to FNYEAQ. The CDR3 measures 12 amino acids from cysteine to phenylalanine. Left in the record is the CDR3 DNA by itself, 36 bases read in frame from the first base. The V and J segments used are TRBV7-6 and TRBJ2-7; the D gene identity is not certain. Sequencing used PBMCs, mostly from graft donor cells, obtained 180 days after TCRalphabeta/CD19-depleted stem cell transplant. This clonotype was obtained from a male patient aged 10 to 17 who had a stem cell transplant for acute lymphoblastic leukemia, so the T cells may come from the graft donor. CDR3 reads: CASRSDAYEQYF. Read as DNA, the sequence is TGTGCCAGCCGTTCTGATGCCTACGAGCAGTACTTC.